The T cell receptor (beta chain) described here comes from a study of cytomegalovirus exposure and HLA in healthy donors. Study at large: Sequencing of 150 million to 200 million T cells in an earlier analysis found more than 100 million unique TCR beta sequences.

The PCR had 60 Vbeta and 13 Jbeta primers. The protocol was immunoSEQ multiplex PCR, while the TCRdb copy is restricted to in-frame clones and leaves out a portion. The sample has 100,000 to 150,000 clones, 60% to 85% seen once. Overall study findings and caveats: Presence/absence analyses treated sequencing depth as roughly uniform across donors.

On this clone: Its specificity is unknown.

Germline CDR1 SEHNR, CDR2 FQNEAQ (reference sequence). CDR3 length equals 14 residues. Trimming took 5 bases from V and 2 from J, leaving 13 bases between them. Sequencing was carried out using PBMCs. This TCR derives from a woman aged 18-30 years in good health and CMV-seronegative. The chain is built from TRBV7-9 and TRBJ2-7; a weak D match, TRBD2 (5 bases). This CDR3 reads CASSPPGRPYEQYF. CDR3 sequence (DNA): TGTGCCAGCAGCCCCCCGGGGAGACCCTACGAGCAGTACTTC.